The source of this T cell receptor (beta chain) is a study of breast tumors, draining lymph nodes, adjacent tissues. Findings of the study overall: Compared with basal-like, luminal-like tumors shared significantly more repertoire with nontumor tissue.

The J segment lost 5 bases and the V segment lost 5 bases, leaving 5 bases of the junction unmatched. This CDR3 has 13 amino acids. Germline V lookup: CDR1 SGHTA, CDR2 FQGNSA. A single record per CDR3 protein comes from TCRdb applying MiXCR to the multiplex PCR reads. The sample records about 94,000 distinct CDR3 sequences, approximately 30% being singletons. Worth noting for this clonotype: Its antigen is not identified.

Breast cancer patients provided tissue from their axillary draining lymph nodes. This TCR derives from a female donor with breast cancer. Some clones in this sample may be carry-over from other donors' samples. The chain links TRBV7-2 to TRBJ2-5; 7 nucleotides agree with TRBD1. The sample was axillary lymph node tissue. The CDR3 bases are TGTGCCAGCAGCGTACAGGGGTGGGAGACCCAGTACTTC. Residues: CASSVQGWETQYF. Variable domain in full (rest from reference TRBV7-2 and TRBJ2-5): GAGVSQSPSNKVTEKGKDVELRCDPISGHTALYWYRQSLGQGLEFLIYFQGNSAPDKSGLPSDRFSAERTGGSVSTLTIQRTQQEDSAVYLCASSVQGWETQYFGPGTRLLVL.